Each of the 16 T cell receptor beta chains below was sequenced from the same sample in a study of control samples from healthy donors and cancer patients. Clones were sequenced by immunoSEQ multiplex PCR, and TCRdb holds only the in-frame ones, with some missing. The sample lists approximately 110,000 clones; around four fifths were seen once. Sequences were obtained from blood. Source of these receptors: a woman aged 45-59 years in good health.

The chain uses TRBV5-1 and TRBJ2-1; TRBD1 matches 9 bases. CDR3 length: 16 residues. Looked up from germline, CDR1 is SGHRS and CDR2 is YFSETQ. V dropped 4 bases and J dropped 2; count of bases not matched to a gene: 7. The CDR3 reads CASSHTGTGTYNEQFF. The CDR3 DNA follows: TGCGCCAGCAGCCATACCGGGACAGGGACCTACAATGAGCAGTTCTTC.

The chain recombines TRBV19 with TRBJ1-5; 7 nucleotides match TRBD1. The CDR3 covers 15 residues. The V segment lost 5 bases and the J segment 1 base; nucleotides outside the gene matches: 5. Germline assignment: CDR1 LNHDA and CDR2 SQIVND (reference sequence). CDR3 residues: CASSAQGRSNQPQHF. CDR3 in DNA: TGTGCCAGTAGTGCACAGGGGAGAAGCAATCAGCCCCAGCATTTT.

The chain links TRBV24-1 to TRBJ2-5; 7 nucleotides match TRBD1. This CDR3 comprises 14 residues. With 6 bases clipped from V and 4 bases from J, the junction kept 7 bases outside the gene matches. Germline V gives CDR1 KGHDR, CDR2 SFDVKD. CDR3 region: CATSKRGRIETQYF. The DNA for the CDR3 is TGTGCCACCAGTAAAAGGGGGCGCATAGAGACCCAGTACTTC.

About this clone itself: One end of the junction fails to match germline, which may point to a read error. The CDR3 is CASSLDRDETQYF. The CDR3 nucleotides read TGTGCTAGCAGCTTAGACAGGGACGAGACCCAGTACTTC. V and J are TRBV7-7 and TRBJ2-5, with TRBD1 identical over 7 bases. The germline gives CDR1 SSHAT, CDR2 FNYEAQ (reference sequence). The CDR3 runs 13 residues.

V gene TRBV6-5 combines with J gene TRBJ1-1; 11 bases map to TRBD1. The CDR3 totals 15 residues. With 7 bases clipped from V and 6 bases from J, the junction kept 10 bases outside the gene matches. Germline CDR1 MNHEY, CDR2 SVGAGI. CDR3 DNA sequence: TGTGCCAGCACCCGGGACAGGGGGAGGGACGCTGAAGCTTTCTTT. This codes for CASTRDRGRDAEAFF.

The J gene is TRBJ2-3, the V gene TRBV7-8, with 8 bases aligning to TRBD2. Germline V CDR1 and CDR2: SGHVS, FQNEAQ. The V and J ends lost 5 bases and 2 bases, in that order; junction bases with no gene match: 6. The length of the CDR3 is 15 residues. The CDR3 region is CASSHSGSHTDTQYF. CDR3 DNA sequence: TGTGCCAGCAGCCACAGCGGGAGCCACACAGATACGCAGTATTTT.

The V and J genes are TRBV13 and TRBJ2-3; 9 nucleotides align to TRBD2. The CDR3 has 19 residues. The germline V gene encodes CDR1 PRHDT and CDR2 FYEKMQ (reference sequence). Trimming cost V 2 bases and J 4 bases; bases outside gene matches: 16. The CDR3 loop reads CASSLPITSGRRRADTQYF. The CDR3 bases are TGTGCCAGCAGCTTACCTATCACTAGCGGGCGCCGGAGAGCAGATACGCAGTATTTT.

The chain links TRBV28 to TRBJ1-1; 7 nucleotides match TRBD1. Germline V gene lookup returns CDR1 MDHEN and CDR2 SYDVKM. V dropped 6 bases and J dropped 4; count of bases not matched to a gene: 14. This CDR3 has 16 residues. The CDR3 DNA sequence: TGTGCCAGCAGCCGGACAGGTCTGGGGGAACGCACTGAAGCTTTCTTT. Its protein is CASSRTGLGERTEAFF.

V gene TRBV12-3 or TRBV12-4 combines with J gene TRBJ2-7, with D uncertain. The CDR3 covers 11 residues. The V end lost 6 bases, the J end lost 0 bases, and 3 bases lay between the germline ends. The CDR3 nucleotides read TGTGCCAGCAGCAACTCCTACGAGCAGTACTTC. Translating it yields CASSNSYEQYF.

V gene TRBV12-5 combines with J gene TRBJ2-1, with D tentatively TRBD1 (5 bases). The CDR3 loop spans 17 amino acids. In germline, CDR1 is LGHNT, CDR2 FRNRAP. Trimming stripped 5 bases from V and 0 bases from J, with 17 bases between. The CDR3 is CASGNFDSSSSYNEQFF. The DNA of the CDR3 is TGTGCTAGTGGTAACTTCGACAGTTCGAGCTCCTACAATGAGCAGTTCTTC.

The gene calls are TRBV7-8 and TRBJ1-1; no clear D gene. In germline, CDR1 is SGHVS, CDR2 FQNEAQ. The V end lost 2 bases, the J end lost 5 bases, and 12 bases lay between the germline ends. CDR3 length: 14 residues. The DNA of the CDR3 is TGTGCCAGCAGCTTAATTAAGGGCGGAACTGAAGCTTTCTTT. It codes for CASSLIKGGTEAFF.

The chain's CDR3 is CASRQGEEGYTF. CDR3 DNA: TGTGCCAGCAGACAGGGGGAGGAAGGCTACACCTTC. The chain carries TRBV7-2 and TRBJ1-2, with 8 nucleotides matching TRBD1. Germline assignment: CDR1 SGHTA and CDR2 FQGNSA. J was trimmed by 8 bases and V by 6 bases; bases with no gene match: 5. The CDR3 contains 12 residues.

The chain links TRBV9 to TRBJ2-2; either TRBD1 or TRBD2 may supply D (5 bases each). This CDR3 comprises 15 residues. V gave up 3 bases and J gave up 6 bases, with 15 bases separating them. Germline CDR1 and CDR2: SGDLS and YYNGEE. The CDR3 protein is CASSAMGEWAGELFF. CDR3 DNA sequence: TGTGCCAGCAGCGCCATGGGGGAGTGGGCCGGGGAGCTGTTTTTT. The complete variable domain, with remaining parts taken from reference TRBV9 and TRBJ2-2, reads DSGVTQTPKHLITATGQRVTLRCSPRSGDLSVYWYQQSLDQGLQFLIQYYNGEERAKGNILERFSAQQFPDLHSELNLSSLELGDSALYFCASSAMGEWAGELFFGEGSRLTVL.

The rearrangement links TRBV28 to TRBJ1-2; a possible D gene is TRBD1 (6 bases). Trimming pared 6 bases from V and 8 bases from J, leaving 13 bases between. The CDR3 length is 12 residues. Germline lookup yields CDR1 MDHEN and CDR2 SYDVKM. The CDR3 region is CASRTGGAGYTF. In DNA, the CDR3 is TGTGCCAGCAGGACGGGGGGGGCCGGCTACACCTTC.

The rearrangement links TRBV5-1 to TRBJ2-1, with 10 bases lining up with TRBD2. Trimming cost V 5 bases and J 0 bases; bases outside gene matches: 8. CDR1 and CDR2 (germline): SGHRS, YFSETQ. The CDR3 spans 17 residues. CDR3 residues: CASSPKASGSSYNEQFF. The CDR3 nucleotides are TGCGCCAGCAGTCCTAAGGCTAGCGGGAGCTCCTACAATGAGCAGTTCTTC.

Concerning this clone: A much larger clone differs from this one at a single base, so this may be a read error. This CDR3 is also generated by other DNA sequences in the sample. The CDR3 DNA follows: TGTGCCAGCAGCTTGGGGGGGAACACTGAAGCTTTCTTT. Protein sequence: CASSLGGNTEAFF. J is TRBJ1-1 and V is TRBV5-4; D remains unclear. The CDR3 totals 13 residues. V lost 0 bases and J lost 1, with 4 bases in between. CDR1 SGHNT and CDR2 YYREEE come from the germline V gene (reference sequence).